The sequence of this T cell receptor beta chain was determined in a study of cytomegalovirus exposure and HLA in healthy donors (TCRdb year 2017). In terms of the full investigation: In an earlier analysis of 587 of the donors, 276 Gb of sequence data and 100 million or so unique TCR beta sequences from about 180 million T cells were reported. Typing coverage differed by locus: A, B, C, DRB1 and DQB1 were typed in about 629-640 donors, DQA1 in 522, DPA1 in nearly 610, and DPB1 in 450 to 480. About 320 gigabases of sequencing data and tens of millions of unique TCR sequences were included in an early release covering 500 to 750 HLA-typed donors. Both class I and class II loci were covered by HLA typing, at four-digit resolution. To study patterns of TCR occurrence, a later analysis re-analyzed previously published TCR beta repertoires from under 750 donors and added high-resolution HLA genotyping. A handful of DR-DQ haplotypes were handled as single units for association and clustering because linkage in the cohort was strong. A later genetic analysis took genome-wide SNP genotypes for 398 of the 666 donors and used that subset as a discovery cohort. Among almost 400 genotyped donors of the cohort, an average of approximately 240,000 unique TCR beta nucleotide sequences were sequenced per donor, roughly 20% of them non-productive. Of the roughly 400 genotyped donors, over 80% were placed in the genetic ancestry cluster associated with self-reported Caucasian donors. Donor age, sex, ethnicity and CMV serostatus were compiled together with the repertoire data. In an earlier analysis of 587 of the donors, high-throughput TCR beta sequencing was used to judge whether each TCR beta V gene segment behaved as functional or pseudogenic. Every repertoire in the discovery cohort had been generated on one and the same sequencing platform. The study aimed to test whether cataloging public T cell receptors could reveal signatures of past pathogen exposure. To predict cytomegalovirus infection status, the study brought together high-throughput TCR immunosequencing, statistical association of individual TCRs with disease status, and machine learning. A separate validation cohort of approximately 130 different subjects was used in addition to the roughly 700-subject first cohort. Rather than using new phenotypic data, the later analysis identified candidate immune exposures from TCR beta sequences and from how often those sequences occurred across donors. The study profiled the T cell repertoires of fewer than 850 subjects by immunosequencing and related them to cytomegalovirus serostatus.

With respect to this clone: What this receptor recognizes is not known. No base qualities exist here, and no much larger clone lies one base off it.

The junction shows trimming of 8 bases on V and 4 bases on J, and the gene matches do not reach 10 bases of it. The germline V gene encodes CDR1 MNHEY and CDR2 SVGAGI. There are 15 amino acids in the CDR3, from cysteine to phenylalanine inclusive. The only DNA kept is the CDR3, 45 bases in frame from the first base. Libraries were built with the immunoSEQ multiplex PCR assay. A mixture of 60 forward primers for TCR Vbeta segments and 13 reverse primers for TCR Jbeta segments was used in the multiplex PCR. The CDR3 region of rearranged TCR beta genes was amplified from genomic DNA by a multiplex PCR assay. On the Illumina HiSeq System, the amplified TCR beta libraries were sequenced as 87-base-pair reads. The paper's processing steps were these. A later analysis tallied around 87 million unique TCR beta chains across the 666 repertoires, and approximately 11 million of those chains were shared by two or more donors. To remove PCR and sequencing errors, raw reads were error-corrected and collapsed into unique sequences using a nearest-neighbor algorithm that merged closely related sequences. V, D and J gene segments were assigned by aligning CDR3 sequences to IMGT reference sequences. For a sequence to be retained, a match of at least six nucleotides to both a V gene segment and a J gene segment was required. A rearrangement counted as productive if the CDR3 had no stop codons and remained in frame with V and J, and every other rearrangement counted as non-productive. CDR3 was defined by IMGT convention, running from the second conserved V-encoded cysteine to the conserved J-encoded phenylalanine. In an earlier analysis of some 550 of the donors, sequences lacking an unambiguous match to a single V gene segment were excluded. An earlier analysis of 587 of the donors called V segments functional above 56.7% productive rearrangements and segregating when the between-donor standard deviation exceeded 5%. A statistical classification framework was built to diagnose cytomegalovirus status from the catalog of TCR beta chain sequences. In a later analysis, V and J genes were assigned by comparing TCR nucleotide sequences against IMGT/GENE-DB human TR gene sequences. Using the TCRdist pipeline, a later analysis assigned CDR3 sequences along with most-parsimonious VDJ recombination scenarios. In a later analysis, every TCR beta chain was defined by the combination of its CDR3 amino acid sequence and its V-gene family, and reads without a unique V-gene family were dropped. To address suspected cross-contamination and a sequencing artifact, a later analysis removed over 500 highly shared, low-generation-probability nucleotide sequences. A later analysis calculated a clonal expansion index for each public chain from normalized within-repertoire ranks of inferred template counts. A later analysis computed generation probabilities with a VDJ recombination model fitted to out-of-frame rearrangements, and checked the results against IGoR. A later analysis scored TCR-TCR, TCR-HLA and TCR-CMV co-occurrence with hypergeometric tests, applying a repertoire-size bias correction to TCR pairs. False discovery rates were estimated in a later analysis by permuting HLA or CMV assignments 20 times. In a later analysis, co-occurring TCRs were grouped with DBSCAN, and TCRdist sequence similarity was added when clustering was performed within HLA-allele-positive subsets. Co-occurrence clustering excluded repertoires with fewer than 30,000 or more than 120,000 public chains, plus five with anomalous nucleotide sharing. TCRdb took over this immuneACCESS table, retaining in-frame rearrangements with V and J assigned. Such tables are incomplete; in checked studies, under half of the missing clones stem from an unresolved V gene, and the remainder is unexplained. Clone size and V and J calls were adopted from that table, with D and trimming inferred from the DNA. The sample includes about 130,000 clones, with 80% observed a single time. Roughly 2.4% of the sample is in the top ten clones.

General study outcomes and caveats: Broadly in line with IMGT annotations, most TCR beta V segments showed up in productive rearrangements about 90% or about 30% of the time in an earlier analysis of several hundred of the donors. The study listed 150 to 200 TCR beta chains as associated with cytomegalovirus. This cohort had only TCR beta chains sequenced, and the lack of alpha or paired-chain data limited which features could be detected. Some IMGT-functional V segments, including TRBV6-2 and TRBV6-3, could not be told apart with the 87-base-pair reads, so those segments were excluded. Most TCR sequences were seen in very few donors, while some public TCRs were found in many individuals. In a later analysis, HLA-associated TCR beta chains were found to be more clonally expanded and to have lower generation probabilities than equally common non-associated chains. HLA typing was unavailable for some donors at each locus, so association tests used only the typed subset. According to a later analysis, most CMV-associated TCR beta chains appeared to be HLA-restricted, and the HLA associations seemed to be driven largely by CMV exposure. A later genetic analysis associated a missense DCLRE1C variant with V-gene and J-gene trimming of TCR beta chains, and an independent cohort replicated the association. Because counts were too low, roughly 16 rarely observed V segments, including chromosome 9 orphons, were excluded from the earlier analysis of several hundred of the donors. The sequencing pipeline was judged likely to have produced a cluster of highly shared sequence variants as a technical artifact. A few of the identified cytomegalovirus-associated TCR beta chains were confirmed in vitro to be specific for cytomegalovirus antigens. A further reported finding was that TCR beta sequences accurately predicted the HLA-A and HLA-B alleles for most subjects in the first cohort. According to a later analysis, TCR association rates differed among HLA loci, with DRB1 alleles showing the most associated TCRs and HLA-C alleles showing the fewest. The authors suggested that the approach could potentially be generalized to other disease states and immunological phenotypes. Strong co-occurrence of HLA alleles, especially DR and DQ, made assigning TCR associations to individual alleles difficult. Several of the top co-occurrence clusters appeared to be linked to parvovirus B19, influenza, CMV and Epstein-Barr virus, according to a later analysis. Cytomegalovirus status was reported to be diagnosed by the classifier with high specificity and sensitivity in both the original and validation cohorts. Sequencing depth was assumed to be roughly uniform across donors in the presence/absence analyses, though that assumption may not hold. According to a later genetic analysis, donors in an Asian-associated ancestry cluster had fewer N-insertions in productive TCRs than the approximately 630-donor mean. The only immune exposure information available for the cohort was CMV serostatus. Linkage disequilibrium might explain the correlated functional status among segregating V segments, but an unknown experimental factor could not be excluded. A later analysis associated roughly 17,000 TCR beta sequences with specific HLA alleles at a false discovery rate of 0.05.

The cohort was made up of approximately 670 healthy bone marrow donors. At the time of sampling, all cohort members were nominally healthy, though unrecorded immune exposures were likely present. The donor was CMV seronegative and was included in the group of a few hundred seronegative cohort members. Each donor provided a peripheral blood sample, and peripheral blood mononuclear cells were used for TCR beta sequencing. Genomic DNA was extracted from the blood cell samples with the Qiagen DNeasy Blood Extraction Kit. This TCR was recovered from a man aged 25-40 years in good health and CMV-seronegative. Sequencing was done on a sample of PBMCs. The chain joins TRBV6-5 to TRBJ1-2; 10 central nucleotides agree with TRBD1. The DNA reads TGTGCCAGCGCAGACAGGGGGCAGGTCGTCTATGGCTACACCTTC. It is translated as CASADRGQVVYGYTF.